The source of this T cell receptor (beta chain) is a study of neurological immune-mediated disorders. This clonotype was detected a few times. What it recognizes is unknown. Germline V gene data show CDR1 as ENHRY and CDR2 as SYGVKD. J gave up 4 bases and V 2 bases, and 8 bases lay outside the gene matches. CDR3 length: 17 residues. General study findings and limits: No expanded-clone CDR3 amino acid sequence recurred across subjects, suggesting private TCR-beta repertoires. Multiple sclerosis patients had less TCR clonal expansion than even healthy controls, unlike HTLV-1-associated myelopathy.

Healthy controls were blood bank volunteers in Maryland, USA. 5'RACE with 10-nucleotide random UMIs generated the cDNA. From the 5' RACE reads, TCRdb called clonotypes with MiXCR, one entry per CDR3 protein. The data contain over 65,000 distinct CDR3 sequences, roughly 9% of them singletons. Sequenced material: PBMCs. This clonotype was sampled from a man aged 50 to 60 in good health. The rearrangement links TRBV10-3 to TRBJ2-3; 11 nucleotides align to TRBD2. Here the CDR3 reads CAISEGTSGVSPDTQYF. The CDR3 bases are TGTGCCATCAGTGAGGGGACTAGCGGCGTATCCCCAGATACGCAGTATTTT.